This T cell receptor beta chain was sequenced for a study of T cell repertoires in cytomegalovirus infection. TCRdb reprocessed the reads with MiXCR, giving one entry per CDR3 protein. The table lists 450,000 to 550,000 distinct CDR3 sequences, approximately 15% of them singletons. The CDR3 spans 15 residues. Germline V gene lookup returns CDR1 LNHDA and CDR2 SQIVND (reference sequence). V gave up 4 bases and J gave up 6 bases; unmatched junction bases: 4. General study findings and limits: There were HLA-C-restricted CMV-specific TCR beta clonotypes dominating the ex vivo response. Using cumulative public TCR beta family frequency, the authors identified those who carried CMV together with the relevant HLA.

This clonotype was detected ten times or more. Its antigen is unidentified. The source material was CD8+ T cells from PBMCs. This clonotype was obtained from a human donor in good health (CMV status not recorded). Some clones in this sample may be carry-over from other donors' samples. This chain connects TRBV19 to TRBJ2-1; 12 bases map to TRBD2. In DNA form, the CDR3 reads TGTGCCAGTAGTAGACTAGCGGGAGAGGGCAATGAGCAGTTCTTC. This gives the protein CASSRLAGEGNEQFF.